A selection of T cell receptor beta chains follows, all from one sample in a study of shared clonotypes between healthy human individuals. Using immunoSEQ multiplex PCR, the repertoire was profiled, and TCRdb retains in-frame clones only, with some absent. The table lists 850,000 to 1,200,000 clones, under 80% of them singletons. The specimen was memory CD4+ T cells sorted from blood. These receptors all come from a man aged 18 to 29 in good health. CDR3s include the opening cysteine and the closing phenylalanine or tryptophan. The D gene is left open where the match is weak. Not all rows give a size; the values are once, few, many and, for expanded clones, a class.

TRBJ1-1,TRBV5-1,NA,NA,CASSLGGPTEAFF,TGCGCCAGCAGCCTCGGGGGCCCCACTGAAGCTTTCTTT
TRBJ1-1,TRBV6-6,NA,NA,CASSPRGPEAFF,TGTGCCAGCAGTCCAAGGGGTCCTGAAGCTTTCTTT
TRBJ2-3,TRBV5-1,NA,NA,CASIGGDGTDTQYF,TGCGCCAGCATTGGAGGGGATGGCACAGATACGCAGTATTTT
TRBJ2-3,TRBV5-6,NA,once,CASSSYGGSDTQYF,TGTGCCAGCAGCTCGTACGGGGGTTCAGATACGCAGTATTTT
TRBJ2-1,TRBV5-1,NA,NA,CASSTDSQGREQFF,TGCGCCAGCAGCACCGACTCCCAGGGTCGCGAGCAGTTCTTC
TRBJ2-7,TRBV19,NA,many,CASTPGRESYEQYF,TGTGCCAGTACCCCGGGCAGGGAATCCTACGAGCAGTACTTC
TRBJ1-4,TRBV18,NA,NA,CASSRGTVATNEKLFF,TGTGCCAGCTCACGAGGGACGGTTGCAACTAATGAAAAACTGTTTTTT
TRBJ2-2,TRBV7-9,NA,NA,CASSLNYITGELFF,TGTGCCAGCAGCTTAAACTATATTACCGGGGAGCTGTTTTTT
TRBJ1-5,TRBV11-2,NA,once,CASSPVPGKWQPQHF,TGTGCCAGCAGCCCAGTCCCCGGGAAGTGGCAGCCCCAGCATTTT
TRBJ1-1,TRBV11-2,NA,NA,CASSLGGGNTEAFF,TGTGCCAGCAGCTTAGGTGGGGGGAACACTGAAGCTTTCTTT
TRBJ1-6,TRBV2,TRBD1,once,CASRKDRASYNSPLHF,TGTGCCAGCAGAAAAGACAGGGCCTCCTATAATTCACCCCTCCACTTT
TRBJ1-1,TRBV29-1,NA,few,CSARLPGAFF,TGCAGCGCCAGACTGCCAGGGGCTTTCTTT
TRBJ1-3,TRBV19,NA,few,CASSIRQGSSGNTIYF,TGTGCCAGTAGTATTAGACAAGGGAGCTCTGGAAACACCATATATTTT
TRBJ2-3,TRBV5-1,TRBD2,NA,CASSLGLAANTDTQYF,TGCGCCAGCAGCTTGGGACTAGCGGCGAACACAGATACGCAGTATTTT
TRBJ2-7,TRBV30,NA,few,CAWRRVGLAYEQYF,TGTGCCTGGAGACGAGTGGGGCTCGCCTACGAGCAGTACTTC
TRBJ2-7,TRBV19,TRBD1,NA,CASSMPGTGSSYEQYF,TGTGCCAGTAGTATGCCAGGGACAGGGAGCTCCTACGAGCAGTACTTC
TRBJ1-1,TRBV30,NA,NA,CAWLSRGRALNTEAFF,TGTGCCTGGCTGAGCAGGGGCCGGGCTCTGAACACTGAAGCTTTCTTT
TRBJ1-4,TRBV30,NA,few,CAWSGQSGEKLFF,TGTGCCTGGAGTGGACAGAGTGGGGAAAAACTGTTTTTT
TRBJ2-1,TRBV5-1,NA,NA,CASSPSYNEQFF,TGCGCCAGCAGCCCTTCCTACAATGAGCAGTTCTTC
TRBJ2-7,TRBV28,NA,NA,CASSLVGPARGGQYF,TGTGCCAGCAGTTTAGTCGGCCCGGCTAGAGGCGGGCAGTACTTC
TRBJ2-7,TRBV11-2,TRBD2,NA,CASSLDRGGEQYF,TGTGCCAGCAGCTTAGATCGGGGGGGCGAGCAGTACTTC
TRBJ2-7,TRBV6-1,NA,NA,CASGVGTVVEQYF,TGTGCCAGCGGGGTCGGGACGGTTGTGGAGCAGTACTTC
TRBJ2-7,TRBV10-1,TRBD1,once,CASSVPGQGRSWYF,TGCGCCAGCAGTGTACCGGGACAGGGTCGCAGTTGGTACTTC
TRBJ2-7,TRBV5-4,NA,NA,CASSLGTATYEQYF,TGTGCCAGCAGCTTGGGGACGGCCACCTACGAGCAGTACTTC
TRBJ1-6,TRBV4-1,TRBD1,few,CASSQVQGAEVSPLHF,TGCGCCAGCAGCCAAGTACAGGGGGCGGAGGTGTCACCCCTCCACTTT
TRBJ1-1,TRBV9,NA,once,CASSPPQPNTEAFF,TGTGCCAGCAGCCCCCCACAGCCGAACACTGAAGCTTTCTTT
TRBJ1-6,TRBV5-1,NA,NA,CASSLAVSFMGSPLHF,TGCGCCAGCAGCTTGGCCGTGTCGTTCATGGGGTCACCCCTCCACTTT
TRBJ2-7,TRBV18,NA,NA,CASSSVAGDYEQYF,TGTGCCAGCTCGTCCGTCGCAGGGGACTACGAGCAGTACTTC
TRBJ2-6,TRBV19,NA,NA,CASTATTTISGANVLTF,TGTGCCAGTACCGCGACAACGACAATCTCTGGGGCCAACGTCCTGACTTTC
TRBJ1-1,TRBV9,NA,NA,CASSVTGRDTEAFF,TGTGCCAGCAGCGTAACAGGAAGGGACACTGAAGCTTTCTTT
TRBJ1-6,TRBV2,TRBD1,NA,CASSERGQGVSPLHF,TGTGCCAGCAGTGAGAGAGGACAGGGGGTTTCACCCCTCCACTTT
TRBJ1-1,TRBV27,NA,NA,CASSRQVNTEAFF,TGTGCCAGCAGTCGGCAGGTTAACACTGAAGCTTTCTTT
TRBJ1-1,TRBV30,NA,NA,CAYNGDRGNTEAFF,TGTGCCTACAACGGCGATAGGGGTAACACTGAAGCTTTCTTT
TRBJ2-7,TRBV6-5,TRBD1,NA,CASSYTTTGVDEQYF,TGTGCCAGCAGTTACACGACGACAGGGGTCGACGAGCAGTACTTC
TRBJ2-1,TRBV4-1,NA,NA,CASSQGSGLASYNEQFF,TGCGCCAGCAGCCAAGGGTCGGGACTTGCTAGCTACAATGAGCAGTTCTTC
TRBJ2-3,TRBV5-1,NA,NA,CASSLAADTDTQYF,TGCGCCAGCAGCTTGGCCGCAGACACAGATACGCAGTATTTT
TRBJ1-2,TRBV5-6,TRBD1,once,CASSLDRGSYGYTF,TGTGCCAGCAGTTTGGACAGGGGCAGCTATGGCTACACCTTC